These T cell receptor beta chains were read from a single sample in a study of cytomegalovirus exposure and HLA in healthy donors. Profiled with immunoSEQ multiplex PCR; TCRdb holds only in-frame clones, not every one. The table shows 150,000 to 200,000 clones, with around 70% occurring only once. The sample consisted of PBMCs. These receptors originate from a man younger than 35 in good health and CMV-seropositive. Both conserved end residues are part of each CDR3. D genes are given only for firm matches. Where a row states a size, it is once, few, many or the class of an expanded clone; other rows omit it.

v_gene	j_gene	abundance	d_gene	CDR3nt	CDR3aa
TRBV6-5	TRBJ1-4	.	TRBD1	TGTGCCAGCAGTTACTCTCCGACAGGGAGTGAAAAACTGTTTTTT	CASSYSPTGSEKLFF
TRBV9	TRBJ1-1	once	.	TGTGCCAGCAGCGCCTCAGGGTCAACCTCGGCTGAAGCTTTCTTT	CASSASGSTSAEAFF
TRBV6-1	TRBJ2-1	few	TRBD2	TGTGCCAGCAGTGCCACTAGCGGGAGAGAAAGCTCCTACAATGAGCAGTTCTTC	CASSATSGRESSYNEQFF
TRBV28	TRBJ1-4	.	TRBD1	TGTGCCAGCAGTTTATGGACCATAACAGGGGGAGCAACTAATGAAAAACTGTTTTTT	CASSLWTITGGATNEKLFF
TRBV5-1	TRBJ1-2	.	.	TGCGCCAGCAGCTCCGGCAACAGGGTTAACTATGGCTACACCTTC	CASSSGNRVNYGYTF
TRBV10-3	TRBJ2-5	.	TRBD2	TGTGCCATCAGTGAAGCAGTTAACGGGGGGTACCAAGAGACCCAGTACTTC	CAISEAVNGGYQETQYF
TRBV27	TRBJ1-5	.	.	TGTGCCAGCAGTTCCCACAACAGGGCTAATCAGCCCCAGCATTTT	CASSSHNRANQPQHF
TRBV27	TRBJ1-2	.	.	TGTGCCAGCAGTCCTCGACAGAGGAATGGCTACACCTTC	CASSPRQRNGYTF
TRBV19	TRBJ1-1	.	.	TGTGCCAGTAGTATACAGGGGAGGGGTACTGAAGCTTTCTTT	CASSIQGRGTEAFF
TRBV6-6	TRBJ2-1	.	.	TGTGCCAGCAGTAGCCCGGGCTCCTACAATGAGCAGTTCTTC	CASSSPGSYNEQFF
TRBV7-2	TRBJ1-3	.	.	TGTGCCAGCAGCTTATACAGGGCCGGAAACACCATATATTTT	CASSLYRAGNTIYF
TRBV27	TRBJ1-1	.	.	TGTGCCAGCAGTTTAACAGGCCCTAACACTGAAGCTTTCTTT	CASSLTGPNTEAFF
TRBV19	TRBJ1-1	once	TRBD1	TGTGCCAGTAGTACTACCCGGACAGGGACGACTTGGGTGAACACTGAAGCTTTCTTT	CASSTTRTGTTWVNTEAFF
TRBV15	TRBJ2-3	.	TRBD2	TGTGCCACCACCGGGCGGGAGAACACAGATACGCAGTATTTT	CATTGRENTDTQYF
TRBV29-1	TRBJ1-1	few	.	TGCAGCGTAGAGCCCCGGAGGGCGAACACTGAAGCTTTCTTT	CSVEPRRANTEAFF
TRBV28	TRBJ1-2	.	.	TGTGCCAGCAGGACACAGCCTAACTATGGCTACACCTTC	CASRTQPNYGYTF
TRBV2	TRBJ1-5	few	.	TGTGCCAGCAGCTCAGAATCCAATCAGCCCCAGCATTTT	CASSSESNQPQHF
TRBV28	TRBJ1-5	few	.	TGTGCCAGCAGAATCCTGGGCAGCCAGCCCCAGCATTTT	CASRILGSQPQHF
TRBV5-1	TRBJ1-2	once	.	TGCGCCAGCAGCTTGGCCCGACAGTATTTGGGTGGCTACACCTTC	CASSLARQYLGGYTF
TRBV5-1	TRBJ1-4	.	.	TGCGCCAGCAGCTTGGGGACAGTTGCAACTAATGAAAAACTGTTTTTT	CASSLGTVATNEKLFF
TRBV6-1	TRBJ2-4	.	TRBD1	TGTGCCAGCAGTGTTCCTCGGACAGGGTGGGCAACCAAAAACATTCAGTACTTC	CASSVPRTGWATKNIQYF
TRBV25-1	TRBJ2-3	.	.	TGTGCCAGCAGTGACCCCGGGAGTACAGATACGCAGTATTTT	CASSDPGSTDTQYF
TRBV27	TRBJ1-5	.	TRBD1	TGTGCCAGCAGTTCCAACAGGGGTGTTCAGCCCCAGCATTTT	CASSSNRGVQPQHF
TRBV5-4	TRBJ2-1	.	.	TGTGCCAGCAGCTTAAGTCAGGTTGACCCCAATGAGCAGTTCTTC	CASSLSQVDPNEQFF
TRBV2	TRBJ2-3	.	TRBD1	TGTGCCAGCAGCCTCGGGACAGCTACAGATACGCAGTATTTT	CASSLGTATDTQYF
TRBV28	TRBJ1-2	.	TRBD1	TGTGCCAGCACCCGGACAGGTCGAGGGGGCTACACCTTC	CASTRTGRGGYTF
TRBV7-2	TRBJ1-2	.	TRBD1	TGTGCCAGCAGCTTAGGGACAGGGGATAGCTATGGCTACACCTTC	CASSLGTGDSYGYTF
TRBV11-1	TRBJ1-1	.	.	TGTGCCAGCAGCTTAAAAACGACGGGCACTGAAGCTTTCTTT	CASSLKTTGTEAFF
TRBV7-6	TRBJ1-4	.	TRBD1	TGTGCCAGCAGCCAACGACAGGGAGCAACTAATGAAAAACTGTTTTTT	CASSQRQGATNEKLFF
TRBV7-9	TRBJ2-5	.	.	TGTGCCAGCAGCGCCAGCGAGGGGGAGAACGAGACCCAGTACTTC	CASSASEGENETQYF
TRBV19	TRBJ2-5	.	TRBD2	TGTGCCAGTAGTTATGGGGGACTAATTCAAGAGACCCAGTACTTC	CASSYGGLIQETQYF
TRBV11-2	TRBJ1-5	once	TRBD1	TGTGCCAGCAGCCACACAGGGGACATTAATCAGCCCCAGCATTTT	CASSHTGDINQPQHF
TRBV10-3	TRBJ1-2	.	.	TGTGCCATCAGCTCGACAGAAGATAACTATGGCTACACCTTC	CAISSTEDNYGYTF
TRBV6-1	TRBJ2-3	.	.	TGTGCCAGCAGTGTACAGGGCGGTACAGATACGCAGTATTTT	CASSVQGGTDTQYF
TRBV30	TRBJ2-3	.	.	TGTGCCTGGAGTAACTCCTTCACAGATACGCAGTATTTT	CAWSNSFTDTQYF
TRBV5-5	TRBJ1-1	.	.	TGTGCCAGCAGCCCGCGGGAGCGGGTGAACACTGAAGCTTTCTTT	CASSPRERVNTEAFF
TRBV30	TRBJ2-3	.	TRBD2	TGTGCCTGGCGACTAGCGGGAGGACCAGATACGCAGTATTTT	CAWRLAGGPDTQYF
TRBV4-1	TRBJ1-5	once	.	TGCGCCAGCAGCCAAGATCAAGTGGGTGCAGGGCTTCCTTATAGCAATCAGCCCCAGCATTTT	CASSQDQVGAGLPYSNQPQHF
TRBV7-9	TRBJ2-1	once	.	TGTGCCAGCACCGACACCCTTTCATACAATGAGCAGTTCTTC	CASTDTLSYNEQFF
TRBV5-1	TRBJ2-5	few	TRBD1	TGCGCCAGCAGTCGCGGACAGGGGAAAGAGACCCAGTACTTC	CASSRGQGKETQYF
TRBV15	TRBJ1-1	once	.	TGTGCCACCAGCAGAGCCGACAGTCTCACTGAAGCTTTCTTT	CATSRADSLTEAFF
TRBV5-1	TRBJ1-6	.	.	TGCGCCAGCAGCTTGGGATTGGGGCGGACAGATTCACCCCTCCACTTT	CASSLGLGRTDSPLHF
TRBV27	TRBJ1-2	.	.	TGTGCCAGCAGTTTAAGCGGGCAAGGCTACACCTTC	CASSLSGQGYTF
TRBV2	TRBJ1-2	.	.	TGTGCCAGCAGGCCCGACAGCTTCTATGGCTACACCTTC	CASRPDSFYGYTF
TRBV2	TRBJ1-4	few	.	TGTGCCAGCAGTCTTGCGGGGAACGGGTATGAAAAACTGTTTTTT	CASSLAGNGYEKLFF
TRBV19	TRBJ2-2	.	TRBD1	TGTGCCAGTAGTATAGACGGGACAGGGATGAACACCGGGGAGCTGTTTTTT	CASSIDGTGMNTGELFF
TRBV5-6	TRBJ2-3	.	.	TGTGCCAGCAGACCCGTGGGGGCACCCACAGATACGCAGTATTTT	CASRPVGAPTDTQYF
TRBV4-1	TRBJ2-3	.	.	TGCGCCAGCAGCCAAGGGTTACAGGCCCTCACGCAGTATTTT	CASSQGLQALTQYF
TRBV10-1	TRBJ2-1	.	.	TGCGCCAGCAGTGATTCAGGAGGGAGCTACAATGAGCAGTTCTTC	CASSDSGGSYNEQFF
TRBV6-1	TRBJ2-1	.	.	TGTGCCAGCAGTGAAGCGTTAGCTTCTGGCAATGAGCAGTTCTTC	CASSEALASGNEQFF
TRBV5-1	TRBJ1-1	few	.	TGCGCCAGCAGCAAACAGGGTGCAAACACTGAAGCTTTCTTT	CASSKQGANTEAFF